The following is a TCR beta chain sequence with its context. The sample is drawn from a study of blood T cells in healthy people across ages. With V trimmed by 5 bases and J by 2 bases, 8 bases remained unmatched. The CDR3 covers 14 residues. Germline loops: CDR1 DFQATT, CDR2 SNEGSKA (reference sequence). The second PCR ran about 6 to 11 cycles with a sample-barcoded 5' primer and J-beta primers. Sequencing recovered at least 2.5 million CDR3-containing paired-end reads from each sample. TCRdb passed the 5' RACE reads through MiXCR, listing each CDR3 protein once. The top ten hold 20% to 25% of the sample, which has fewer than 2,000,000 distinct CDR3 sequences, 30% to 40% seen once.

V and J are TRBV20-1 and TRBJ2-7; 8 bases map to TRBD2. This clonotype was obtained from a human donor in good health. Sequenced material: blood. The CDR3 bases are TGCAGTGCTTTACTAGCGGTTAATACCTACGAGCAGTACTTC. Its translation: CSALLAVNTYEQYF.